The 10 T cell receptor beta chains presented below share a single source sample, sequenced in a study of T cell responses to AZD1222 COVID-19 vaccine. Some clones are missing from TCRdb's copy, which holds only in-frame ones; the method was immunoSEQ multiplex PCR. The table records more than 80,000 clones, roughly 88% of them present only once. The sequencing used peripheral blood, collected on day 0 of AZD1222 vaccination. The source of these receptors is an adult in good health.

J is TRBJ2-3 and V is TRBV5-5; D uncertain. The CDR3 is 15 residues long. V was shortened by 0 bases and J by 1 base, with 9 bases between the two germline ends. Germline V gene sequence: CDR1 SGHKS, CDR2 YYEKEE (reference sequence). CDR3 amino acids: CASSLELARTDTQYF. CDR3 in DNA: TGTGCCAGCAGCTTGGAACTTGCGCGCACAGATACGCAGTATTTT.

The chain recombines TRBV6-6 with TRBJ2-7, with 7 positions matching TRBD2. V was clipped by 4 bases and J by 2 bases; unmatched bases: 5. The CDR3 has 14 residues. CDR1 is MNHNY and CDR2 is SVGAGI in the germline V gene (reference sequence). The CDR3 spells CASSSSGIAYEQYF. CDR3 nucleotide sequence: TGTGCCAGCAGTTCCAGCGGGATTGCCTACGAGCAGTACTTC.

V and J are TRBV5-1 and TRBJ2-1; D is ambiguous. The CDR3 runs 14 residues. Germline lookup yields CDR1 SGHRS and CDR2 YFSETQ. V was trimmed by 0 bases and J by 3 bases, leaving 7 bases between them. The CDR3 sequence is CASSLVGDYNEQFF. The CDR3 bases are TGCGCCAGCAGCTTGGTTGGGGACTACAATGAGCAGTTCTTC.

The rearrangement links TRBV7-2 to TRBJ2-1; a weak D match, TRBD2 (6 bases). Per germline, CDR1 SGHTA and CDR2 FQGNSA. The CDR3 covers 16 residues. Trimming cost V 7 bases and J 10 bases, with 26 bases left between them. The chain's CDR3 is CASIKEGLQANGEQFF. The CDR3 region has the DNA TGTGCCAGCATTAAGGAGGGACTTCAGGCTAACGGGGAGCAGTTCTTC. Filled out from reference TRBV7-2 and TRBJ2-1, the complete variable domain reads GAGVSQSPSNKVTEKGKDVELRCDPISGHTALYWYRQSLGQGLEFLIYFQGNSAPDKSGLPSDRFSAERTGGSVSTLTIQRTQQEDSAVYLCASIKEGLQANGEQFFGPGTRLTVL.

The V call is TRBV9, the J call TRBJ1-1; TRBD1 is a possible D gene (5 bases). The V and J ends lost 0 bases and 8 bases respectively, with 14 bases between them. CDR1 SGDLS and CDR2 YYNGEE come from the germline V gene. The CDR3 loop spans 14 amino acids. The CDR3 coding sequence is TGTGCCAGCAGCGTAGAATTAGTCGGGGGAGAAGCTTTCTTT. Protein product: CASSVELVGGEAFF. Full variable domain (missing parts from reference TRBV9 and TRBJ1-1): DSGVTQTPKHLITATGQRVTLRCSPRSGDLSVYWYQQSLDQGLQFLIQYYNGEERAKGNILERFSAQQFPDLHSELNLSSLELGDSALYFCASSVELVGGEAFFGQGTRLTVV.

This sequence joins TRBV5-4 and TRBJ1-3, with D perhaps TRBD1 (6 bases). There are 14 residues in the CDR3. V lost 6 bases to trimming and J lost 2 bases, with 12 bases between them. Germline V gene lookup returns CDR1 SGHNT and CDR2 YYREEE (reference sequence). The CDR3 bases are TGTGCCAGCAACGACAGGTCCCCTGGAAACACCATATATTTT. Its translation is CASNDRSPGNTIYF.

The CDR3 sequence is CASSLSGLAYNEQFF. CDR3 nucleotides: TGTGCCAGCAGTCTGAGCGGCCTTGCCTACAATGAGCAGTTCTTC. The J gene is TRBJ2-1, the V gene TRBV6-5; D possibly corresponds to TRBD2 (5 bases). The CDR3 extends over 15 amino acids. Trimming left V 5 bases short and J 2 bases short, with 13 bases between. The germline V gene has CDR1 MNHEY and CDR2 SVGAGI.

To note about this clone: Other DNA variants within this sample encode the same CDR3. Here the CDR3 DNA reads TGCGCCAGCAGCCGACCCGACAATGAGCAGTTCTTC. Its protein product is CASSRPDNEQFF. This chain connects TRBV5-1 to TRBJ2-1, with unresolved D. This CDR3 is 12 amino acids long. Looked up from germline, CDR1 is SGHRS and CDR2 is YFSETQ. Trimming took off 4 bases at V and 5 bases at J, with 7 bases between the two ends.

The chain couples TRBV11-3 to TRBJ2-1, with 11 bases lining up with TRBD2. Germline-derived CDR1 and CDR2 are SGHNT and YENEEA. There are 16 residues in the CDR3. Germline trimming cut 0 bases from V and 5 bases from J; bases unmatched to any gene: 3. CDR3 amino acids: CASSLDGTSGHNEQFF. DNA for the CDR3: TGTGCCAGCAGCTTAGATGGGACTAGCGGACACAATGAGCAGTTCTTC.

The DNA for the CDR3 is TGTGCCTGGACCCGGACAGGGGGCATCACAGATACGCAGTATTTT. Protein product: CAWTRTGGITDTQYF. The V and J genes are TRBV30 and TRBJ2-3; 11 bases map to TRBD1. Germline V gene lookup returns CDR1 GTSNPN and CDR2 SVGIG (reference sequence). CDR3 size: 15 residues. V dropped 4 bases and J dropped 2; count of bases not matched to a gene: 5.